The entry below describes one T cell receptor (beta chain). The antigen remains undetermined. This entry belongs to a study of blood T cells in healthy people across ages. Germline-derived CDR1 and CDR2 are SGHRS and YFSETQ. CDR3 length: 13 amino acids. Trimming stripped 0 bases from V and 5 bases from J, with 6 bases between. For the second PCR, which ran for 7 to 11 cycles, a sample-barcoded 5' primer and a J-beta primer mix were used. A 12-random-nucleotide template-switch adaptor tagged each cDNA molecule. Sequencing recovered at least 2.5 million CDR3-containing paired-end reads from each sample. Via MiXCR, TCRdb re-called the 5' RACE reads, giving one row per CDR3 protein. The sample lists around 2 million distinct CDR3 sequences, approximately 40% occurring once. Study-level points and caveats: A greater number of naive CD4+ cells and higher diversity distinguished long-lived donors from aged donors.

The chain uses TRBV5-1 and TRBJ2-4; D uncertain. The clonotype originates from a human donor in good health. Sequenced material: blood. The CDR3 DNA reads TGCGCCAGCAGCTTGGGAATAGAAAACATTCAGTACTTC. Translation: CASSLGIENIQYF.